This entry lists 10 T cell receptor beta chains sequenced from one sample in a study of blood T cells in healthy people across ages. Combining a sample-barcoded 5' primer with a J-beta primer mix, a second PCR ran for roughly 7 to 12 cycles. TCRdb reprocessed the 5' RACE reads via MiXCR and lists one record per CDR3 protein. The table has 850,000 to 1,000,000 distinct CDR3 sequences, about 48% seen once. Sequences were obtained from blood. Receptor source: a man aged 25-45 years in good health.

Here the CDR3 DNA reads TGCGCCAGCAGCCAGGCCCCCGGGACTAGCGGCCTCAATGAGCAGTTCTTC. Translation: CASSQAPGTSGLNEQFF. The genes are TRBV4-3 and TRBJ2-1, with 11 positions matching TRBD2. Germline V CDR1 and CDR2: LGHNA, YSLEER. V shed 3 bases, J shed 6 bases, and the junction held 10 bases outside the gene matches. CDR3 size: 17 residues.

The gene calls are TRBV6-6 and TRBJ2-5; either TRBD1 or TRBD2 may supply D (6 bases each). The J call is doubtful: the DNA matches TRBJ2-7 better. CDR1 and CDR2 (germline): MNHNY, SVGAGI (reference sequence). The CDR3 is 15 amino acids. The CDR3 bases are TGTGCCAGCAGTACATTGGAGGGGGGTGAGGTCGAGCAGTACTTC. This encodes CASSTLEGGEVEQYF.

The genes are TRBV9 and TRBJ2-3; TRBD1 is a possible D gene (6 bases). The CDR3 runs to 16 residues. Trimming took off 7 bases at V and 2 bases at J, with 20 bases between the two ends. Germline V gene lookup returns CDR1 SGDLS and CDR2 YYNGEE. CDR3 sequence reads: CASCLHRASSTDTQYF. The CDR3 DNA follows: TGTGCCAGCTGCCTTCACAGGGCTTCTTCCACAGATACGCAGTATTTT.

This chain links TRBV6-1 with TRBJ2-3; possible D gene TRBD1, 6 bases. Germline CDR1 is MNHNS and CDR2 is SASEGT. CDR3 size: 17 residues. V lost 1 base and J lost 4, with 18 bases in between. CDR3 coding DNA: TGTGCCAGCAGTGAAGACCTCTGGGCAGGGGCCCCAGATACGCAGTATTTT. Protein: CASSEDLWAGAPDTQYF.

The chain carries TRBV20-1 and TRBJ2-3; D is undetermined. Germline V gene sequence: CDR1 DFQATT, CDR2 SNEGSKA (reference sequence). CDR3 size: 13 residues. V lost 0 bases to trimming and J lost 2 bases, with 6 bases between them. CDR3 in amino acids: CSARDPNTDTQYF. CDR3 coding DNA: TGCAGTGCTAGAGACCCCAACACAGATACGCAGTATTTT.

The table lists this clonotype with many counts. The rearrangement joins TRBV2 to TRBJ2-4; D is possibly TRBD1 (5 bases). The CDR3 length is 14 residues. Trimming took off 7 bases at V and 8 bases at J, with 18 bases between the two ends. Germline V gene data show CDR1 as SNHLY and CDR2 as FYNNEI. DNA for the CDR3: TGTGCCAGCAAGGAAAGGCAGGGTGTGGACATTCAGTACTTC. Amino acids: CASKERQGVDIQYF. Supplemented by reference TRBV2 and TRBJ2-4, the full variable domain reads EPEVTQTPSHQVTQMGQEVILRCVPISNHLYFYWYRQILGQKVEFLVSFYNNEISEKSEIFDDQFSVERPDGSNFTLKIRSTKLEDSAMYFCASKERQGVDIQYFGAGTRLSVL.

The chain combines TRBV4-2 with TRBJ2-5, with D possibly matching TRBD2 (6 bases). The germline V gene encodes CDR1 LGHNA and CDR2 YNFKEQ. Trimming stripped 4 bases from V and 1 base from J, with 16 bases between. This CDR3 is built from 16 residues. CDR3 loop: CASSRTLVGGQETQYF. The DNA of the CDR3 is TGTGCCAGCAGCCGAACACTAGTGGGGGGCCAAGAGACCCAGTACTTC.

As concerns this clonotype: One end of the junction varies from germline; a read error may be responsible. In DNA form, the CDR3 reads TGTGCCAGCAGGACACGATCGGTGTCCGCTGGGGTCAACGTCCTGACTTTC. The encoded protein is CASRTRSVSAGVNVLTF. The chain links TRBV6-1 to TRBJ2-6; no definite D call. The CDR3 has 17 amino acids. Germline V gene data show CDR1 as MNHNS and CDR2 as SASEGT.

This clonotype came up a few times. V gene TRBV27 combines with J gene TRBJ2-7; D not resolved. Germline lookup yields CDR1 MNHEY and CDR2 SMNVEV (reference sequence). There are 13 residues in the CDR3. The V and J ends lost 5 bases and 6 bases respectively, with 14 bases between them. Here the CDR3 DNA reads TGTGCCAGCAGTCCTCTCTCGGCTCCCGAGCAGTACTTC. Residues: CASSPLSAPEQYF.

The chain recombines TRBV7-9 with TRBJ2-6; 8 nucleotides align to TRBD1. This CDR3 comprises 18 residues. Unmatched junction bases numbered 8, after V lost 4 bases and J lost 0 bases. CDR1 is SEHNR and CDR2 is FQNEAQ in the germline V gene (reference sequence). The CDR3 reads CASSSRQGILSGANVLTF. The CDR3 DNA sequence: TGTGCCAGCAGCTCCCGACAGGGGATCCTCTCTGGGGCCAACGTCCTGACTTTC.